These T cell receptor beta chains were read from a single sample in a study of blood T cell repertoires in COVID-19. Clones were read by immunoSEQ multiplex PCR, and TCRdb kept only the in-frame ones, dropping some. Among 70,000 to 100,000 clones listed, approximately 86% were seen once. The specimen was peripheral blood. These TCRs come from an elderly man with active or convalescent COVID-19. The conserved cysteine and the conserved F or W are not part of the CDR3 here. Each record gives: V gene, J gene, CDR3 protein.

v_call: TRBV28; j_call: TRBJ1-5; cdr3_aa: ASSGTAHNQPQH
v_call: TRBV9; j_call: TRBJ2-1; cdr3_aa: ASSVEGTSVDEQF
v_call: TRBV5-4; j_call: TRBJ2-5; cdr3_aa: ASSFPSGRGGQETQY
v_call: TRBV7-8; j_call: TRBJ2-7; cdr3_aa: ASSFGGGRLAYEQY
v_call: TRBV5-6; j_call: TRBJ2-7; cdr3_aa: ASSLDGRGRAYEQY
v_call: TRBV3-1/TRBV3-2; j_call: TRBJ2-1; cdr3_aa: ASSLALNEQF
v_call: TRBV11-2; j_call: TRBJ1-4; cdr3_aa: ATSRGTNEKLF
v_call: TRBV29-1; j_call: TRBJ2-1; cdr3_aa: SVDRVHEQF
v_call: TRBV10-3; j_call: TRBJ1-2; cdr3_aa: AISESRDREGYT
v_call: TRBV7-9; j_call: TRBJ2-1; cdr3_aa: ASSLGGQGEQF
v_call: TRBV28; j_call: TRBJ1-5; cdr3_aa: ASSRTQGPQPQH
v_call: TRBV19; j_call: TRBJ2-3; cdr3_aa: ASMGLAGSTDTQY
v_call: TRBV18; j_call: TRBJ2-4; cdr3_aa: ASSPDRVKNIQY
v_call: TRBV12-5; j_call: TRBJ1-1; cdr3_aa: ASGLPWIDDRDSWPTEAF
v_call: TRBV6-5; j_call: TRBJ1-2; cdr3_aa: ASSLGPANYGYT
v_call: TRBV6-5; j_call: TRBJ1-6; cdr3_aa: ASSYSEDSYNSPLH
v_call: TRBV9; j_call: TRBJ1-4; cdr3_aa: ASSVRGMDEKLF
v_call: TRBV19; j_call: TRBJ1-2; cdr3_aa: ASRKALANYGYT
v_call: TRBV2; j_call: TRBJ2-1; cdr3_aa: ASRTDWSSYNEQF
v_call: TRBV6-1; j_call: TRBJ2-5; cdr3_aa: ASSEAGSLGTQY
v_call: TRBV19; j_call: TRBJ1-5; cdr3_aa: ASRRQGPNQPQH
v_call: TRBV28; j_call: TRBJ2-1; cdr3_aa: ASSFTQDYYNEQF
v_call: TRBV5-4; j_call: TRBJ2-2; cdr3_aa: ASSLPSGRAGSGELF
v_call: TRBV7-9; j_call: TRBJ2-7; cdr3_aa: ASSPEVEQY
v_call: TRBV30; j_call: TRBJ1-1; cdr3_aa: AWRITGGNTEAF
v_call: TRBV28; j_call: TRBJ1-1; cdr3_aa: ASSSLQGEMNTEAF
v_call: TRBV4-3; j_call: TRBJ2-1; cdr3_aa: ASSQEWGINNEQF
v_call: TRBV6-5; j_call: TRBJ1-2; cdr3_aa: ASSYSSVGANYGYT
v_call: TRBV7-3; j_call: TRBJ2-1; cdr3_aa: ASSLSPSLSYNEQF
v_call: TRBV30; j_call: TRBJ1-1; cdr3_aa: AWSVRRGENTEAF
v_call: TRBV5-1; j_call: TRBJ1-4; cdr3_aa: ASSKTGNEKLF
v_call: TRBV27; j_call: TRBJ1-2; cdr3_aa: ASSFTAGAYGYT
v_call: TRBV5-4; j_call: TRBJ1-3; cdr3_aa: ASSTGTGGAGNTIY
v_call: TRBV2; j_call: TRBJ1-5; cdr3_aa: ASTQEGANQPQH
v_call: TRBV7-9; j_call: TRBJ2-5; cdr3_aa: ASSREVETQY
v_call: TRBV5-6; j_call: TRBJ2-7; cdr3_aa: ASSLKGAASSYEQY
v_call: TRBV28; j_call: TRBJ2-1; cdr3_aa: ASSPPQGISSYNEQF
v_call: TRBV7-2; j_call: TRBJ2-4; cdr3_aa: ASSPTSGRELAKNIQY
v_call: TRBV4-2; j_call: TRBJ2-5; cdr3_aa: ASSRGLAGGRGETQY
v_call: TRBV5-1; j_call: TRBJ2-7; cdr3_aa: ASSLGGSGSYEQY
v_call: TRBV19; j_call: TRBJ2-1; cdr3_aa: ASTFSQQGNYNEQF
v_call: TRBV3-1/TRBV3-2; j_call: TRBJ2-3; cdr3_aa: ASRGLASGPRTQY
v_call: TRBV14; j_call: TRBJ1-1; cdr3_aa: ASSQTGNVNTEAF
v_call: TRBV28; j_call: TRBJ2-1; cdr3_aa: ASRAGQGPYNEQF
v_call: TRBV7-2; j_call: TRBJ2-3; cdr3_aa: ASSRGASGTGDTQY
v_call: TRBV19; j_call: TRBJ1-5; cdr3_aa: ASSIGGENQPQH
v_call: TRBV19; j_call: TRBJ1-4; cdr3_aa: ASCPGFNEKLF
v_call: TRBV30; j_call: TRBJ1-1; cdr3_aa: AWSDNRGTEAF
v_call: TRBV19; j_call: TRBJ1-2; cdr3_aa: ASSSGGDGYT
v_call: TRBV7-3; j_call: TRBJ2-3; cdr3_aa: ASSLSGTDTQY
v_call: TRBV7-2; j_call: TRBJ1-6; cdr3_aa: ASTGARGITSPLH
v_call: TRBV11-2; j_call: TRBJ1-5; cdr3_aa: ASSSTYGQPHNQPQH
v_call: TRBV10-3; j_call: TRBJ2-7; cdr3_aa: AISEAMGQASYEQY
v_call: TRBV5-4; j_call: TRBJ2-3; cdr3_aa: ATRVRGGGTDTQY
v_call: TRBV5-6; j_call: TRBJ2-7; cdr3_aa: ASSLVAGPPYEQY